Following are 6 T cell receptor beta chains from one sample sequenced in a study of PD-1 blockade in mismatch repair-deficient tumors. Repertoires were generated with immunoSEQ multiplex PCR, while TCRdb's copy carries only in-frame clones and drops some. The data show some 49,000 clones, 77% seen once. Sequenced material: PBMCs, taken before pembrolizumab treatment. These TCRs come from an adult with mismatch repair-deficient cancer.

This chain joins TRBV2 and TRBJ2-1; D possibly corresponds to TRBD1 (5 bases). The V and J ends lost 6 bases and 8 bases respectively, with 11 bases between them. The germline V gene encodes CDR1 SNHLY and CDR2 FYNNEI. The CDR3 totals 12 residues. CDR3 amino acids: CASRAGFDEQFF. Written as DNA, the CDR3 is TGTGCCAGCAGGGCAGGGTTTGATGAGCAGTTCTTC.

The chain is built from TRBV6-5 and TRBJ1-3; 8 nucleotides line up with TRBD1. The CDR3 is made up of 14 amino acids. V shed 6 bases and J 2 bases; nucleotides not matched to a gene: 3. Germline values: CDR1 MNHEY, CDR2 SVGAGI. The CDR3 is CASSRTGTGNTIYF. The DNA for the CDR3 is TGTGCCAGCAGCAGGACAGGGACTGGAAACACCATATATTTT.

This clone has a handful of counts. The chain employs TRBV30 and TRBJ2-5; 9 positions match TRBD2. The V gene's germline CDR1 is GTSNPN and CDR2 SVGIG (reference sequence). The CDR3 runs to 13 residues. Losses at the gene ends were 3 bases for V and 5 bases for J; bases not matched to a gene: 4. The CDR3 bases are TGTGCCTGGAGGATTAGCGGGAGTGAGACCCAGTACTTC. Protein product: CAWRISGSETQYF. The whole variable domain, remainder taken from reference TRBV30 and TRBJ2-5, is SQTIHQWPATLVQPVGSPLSLECTVEGTSNPNLYWYRQAAGRGLQLLFYSVGIGQISSEVPQNLSASRPQDRQFILSSKKLLLSDSGFYLCAWRISGSETQYFGPGTRLLVL.

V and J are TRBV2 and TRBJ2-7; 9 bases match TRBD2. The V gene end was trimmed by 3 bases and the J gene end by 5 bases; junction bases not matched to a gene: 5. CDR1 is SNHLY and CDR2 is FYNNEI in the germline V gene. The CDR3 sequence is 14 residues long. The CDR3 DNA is TGTGCCAGCAGTGATCCCGGCGGGGGGGACGAGCAGTACTTC. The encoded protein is CASSDPGGGDEQYF.

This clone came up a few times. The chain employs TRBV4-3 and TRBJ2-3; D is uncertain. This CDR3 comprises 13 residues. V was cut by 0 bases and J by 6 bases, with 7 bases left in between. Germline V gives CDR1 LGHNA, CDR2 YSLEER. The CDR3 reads CASSQEPTDTQYF. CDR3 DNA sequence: TGCGCCAGCAGCCAAGAACCGACGGATACGCAGTATTTT.

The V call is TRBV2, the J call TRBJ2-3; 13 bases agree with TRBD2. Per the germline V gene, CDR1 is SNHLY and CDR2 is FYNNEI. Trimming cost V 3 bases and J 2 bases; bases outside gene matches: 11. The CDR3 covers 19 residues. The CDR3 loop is CASSENPGLAGPTTDTQYF. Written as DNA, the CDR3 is TGTGCCAGCAGTGAGAACCCGGGACTAGCGGGACCTACCACAGATACGCAGTATTTT.